This T cell receptor (beta chain) was sequenced for a study of blood T cell repertoires in COVID-19 (dated by TCRdb to the early 2020s). Describing the broader study: The collaborator samples originated in the United States, Italy and Spain and spanned the acute and convalescent phases of COVID-19. The prospective study material was composed of cDNA or gDNA derived from T cells, B-cell-depleted T cells, or PBMCs. Deeply sampled blood TCRbeta repertoires from subjects exposed to, actively infected with, or recovered from COVID-19 were included in the dataset. HLA class I and class II types, where available, came from metadata supplied by the sample provider rather than from assay-based typing. The repertoires were released in a freely available public database intended as a resource for research on the immune response to SARS-CoV-2. Samples were obtained from the ongoing ImmuneRACE study (first 160 participants) and from some 1,200 subjects provided by 6 global collaborators. Sample metadata almost always included a de-identified subject ID, COVID-19 status, age in years and sex. General findings and caveats noted by the study authors: How much clinical and demographic metadata was included differed by source and by participant, and the metadata was provided uncurated.

The immunoSEQ Assay, a bias-controlled multiplex PCR, was used to amplify TCRbeta CDR3 regions from genomic DNA. The study's processing was this. Within the assay, amplification of reference gene primers was used to estimate how many nucleated cells each sample contained. Sequence reads were collapsed and filtered to measure the absolute abundance of every unique TCRbeta CDR3 rearrangement. For each sample, productive Simpson clonality was calculated as the square root of Simpson's diversity index over productive rearrangements. TCRdb limited this immuneACCESS table to in-frame rearrangements with V and J called. A share of clones is missing; checked studies link under half to unresolved V genes, and the rest is unexplained. V and J calls and clone size are as listed in that table; D and trimming were resolved from the DNA. A total of some 200,000 clones appear in this sample, around 83% of them only once. The ten biggest clones cover approximately 6.5% of the sample.

The germline V gene encodes CDR1 KGHSH and CDR2 LQKENI. V is clipped by 7 bases and J by 6 bases, and the sequence between their germline boundaries is 15 bases long. The CDR3, cysteine through phenylalanine, is 13 amino acids long. The retained sequence is limited to the CDR3, 39 bases, with the frame set at the first base. Whole blood was collected in K2EDTA tubes by collaborating institutions according to the institutions' own protocols. Collaborator samples were shipped for TCRbeta analysis as frozen whole blood, isolated PBMCs, or DNA extracted from either sample type. As to this clone: Which antigen it targets is not known. Qualities for individual bases were not recorded, and no much larger clone is one base off.

Sequences were obtained from peripheral blood. The TCR sequence derives from a woman aged 35 to 49 with acute or convalescent COVID-19. The sequence joins TRBV18 to TRBJ1-1; the D gene is perhaps TRBD1, from 6 matching bases. The nucleotide sequence reads TGTGCCAGCTACTACGCCAGGGGACCTGAAGCTTTCTTT. The encoded protein is CASYYARGPEAFF.